This T cell receptor (beta chain) was sequenced for a study of shared clonotypes between healthy human individuals. Overall study results and limits: Shared across a few donors were approximately 5% of the naive CD4 clonotypes.

Profiled with immunoSEQ multiplex PCR; TCRdb holds only in-frame clones, not every one. Of under 2,500,000 clones listed, about 94% are singletons. There are 14 residues in the CDR3. From germline, CDR1 is MNHNS and CDR2 SASEGT. Trimming removed 1 base at V and 5 bases at J, with 11 bases between. A note on this clone: As yet, its antigen is unknown.

The chain uses TRBV6-1 and TRBJ1-2, with no clear D. The TCR originated in a man aged 18 to 30 in good health. The sequencing input was naive CD4+ T cells sorted from blood. The subset here: CD45RA+ positively selected. CDR3 nucleotide sequence: TGTGCCAGCAGTGAAGAGGGAGATATTTATGGCTACACCTTC. Translated: CASSEEGDIYGYTF.